These 7 T cell receptor beta chains were sequenced from one sample in a study of cytomegalovirus exposure and HLA in healthy donors. Primers for the PCR totalled 60 Vbeta and 13 Jbeta. Measured with immunoSEQ multiplex PCR; TCRdb has only the in-frame clones, and not every one. Of about 160,000 clones detected, more than 65% appear once; the ten largest clones hold around 6.6%. Sequenced material: PBMCs. The receptors come from a man aged 50-59 years in good health and CMV-seropositive.

J is TRBJ1-4 and V is TRBV19; TRBD1 agrees at 8 bases. In germline, CDR1 is LNHDA, CDR2 SQIVND (reference sequence). The J segment lost 7 bases and the V segment lost 4 bases, leaving 5 bases of the junction unmatched. The CDR3 sequence is 14 residues long. In DNA, the CDR3 is TGTGCCAGTAGTAGTGGACAGGGAACTGAAAAACTGTTTTTT. Translated: CASSSGQGTEKLFF.

The CDR3 DNA reads as TGTGCCATCAGTCCCCGAGGAGCCGGGACAGGGGTCGAGCAGTACGTC. This sequence encodes CAISPRGAGTGVEQYV. The V and J genes are TRBV10-3 and TRBJ2-7; 10 nucleotides line up with TRBD1. The CDR3 loop spans 16 amino acids. Germline V CDR1 and CDR2: ENHRY, SYGVKD. With V trimmed by 5 bases and J by 6 bases, 13 bases remained unmatched.

The chain has TRBV6-5 and TRBJ1-3; no reliable D call. Trimming removed 2 bases at V and 4 bases at J, with 6 bases between. The germline gives CDR1 MNHEY, CDR2 SVGAGI. The CDR3 length is 13 residues. In DNA form, the CDR3 reads TGTGCCAGCAGTTACGAAGCAGGAAACACCATATATTTT. This codes for CASSYEAGNTIYF.

The chain recombines TRBV14 with TRBJ2-5; 7 bases are shared with TRBD2. This CDR3 contains 19 residues. CDR1 and CDR2 (germline): SGHDN, FVKESK. Trimming at V came to 2 bases and at J to 0 bases, leaving 15 bases not matched to a gene. CDR3 in DNA: TGTGCCAGCAGCCAATCCGGCGGGGGTACCTTTTACTACCAAGAGACCCAGTACTTC. This codes for CASSQSGGGTFYYQETQYF.

V is TRBV30 and J is TRBJ2-4; TRBD1 is a possible D gene (5 bases). The CDR3 has 15 residues. Germline assignment: CDR1 GTSNPN and CDR2 SVGIG (reference sequence). V lost 0 bases to trimming and J lost 3 bases, with 12 bases between them. In DNA, the CDR3 is TGTGCCTGGAGTGTAAGCCGAACAGGCAAAAACATTCAGTACTTC. This codes for CAWSVSRTGKNIQYF.

This clone is a singleton in its sample. The chain links TRBV2 to TRBJ2-5; 7 nucleotides line up with TRBD1. V shed 7 bases and J 6 bases; nucleotides not matched to a gene: 11. CDR3 length: 14 amino acids. From germline, CDR1 is SNHLY and CDR2 FYNNEI. The CDR3 is CASKSDRELKTQYF. In nucleotides, the CDR3 is TGTGCCAGCAAATCCGACAGGGAGTTGAAGACCCAGTACTTC.

This chain connects TRBV27 to TRBJ1-1, with D perhaps matching TRBD1 (6 bases). The length of the CDR3 is 15 residues. The V end was cut by 4 bases, the J end by 4 bases, with 16 bases between. CDR1 is MNHEY and CDR2 is SMNVEV in the germline V gene (reference sequence). The DNA of the CDR3 is TGTGCCAGCAGTTCCCCCTACAGGGCAAGCACTGAAGCTTTCTTT. It codes for CASSSPYRASTEAFF.